Below are 30 T cell receptor beta chains sequenced from a single sample in a study of cytomegalovirus exposure and HLA in healthy donors. It was with 60 Vbeta and 13 Jbeta primers that the PCR ran. Method: immunoSEQ multiplex PCR; TCRdb's copy keeps in-frame clones and lacks some. The sample has 150,000 to 200,000 clones; roughly 80% are singletons. The sample was PBMCs. The receptor source for this set is a female donor in good health and CMV-seronegative.

The chain has TRBV29-1 and TRBJ1-2; 8 nucleotides align to TRBD1. The CDR3 covers 13 residues. From germline, CDR1 is SQVTM and CDR2 ANQGSEA. Trimming cost V 4 bases and J 3 bases; bases outside gene matches: 4. The CDR3 DNA reads as TGCAGCGTTGCCCAGGGGGCGGACTATGGCTACACCTTC. This encodes CSVAQGADYGYTF.

The chain is built from TRBV29-1 and TRBJ2-1; 7 nucleotides match TRBD2. Looked up from germline, CDR1 is SQVTM and CDR2 is ANQGSEA. This CDR3 has 13 residues. V lost 5 bases and J lost 5; bases outside the gene matches: 6. This CDR3 reads CSVSGIPDNEQFF. Written as DNA, the CDR3 is TGCAGCGTTAGCGGGATTCCGGACAATGAGCAGTTCTTC.

This chain uses TRBV9 with TRBJ2-3; 10 nucleotides align to TRBD2. V lost 2 bases and J lost 5; bases outside the gene matches: 8. The CDR3 totals 16 residues. The germline V gene encodes CDR1 SGDLS and CDR2 YYNGEE. The CDR3 spells CASSVLLAGEVDTQYF. The DNA of the CDR3 is TGTGCCAGCAGCGTCCTCCTAGCGGGAGAGGTAGATACGCAGTATTTT.

This rearrangement joins TRBV4-1 to TRBJ1-2, with 12 positions matching TRBD1. Germline CDR1 and CDR2: MGHRA and YSYEKL. With 5 bases clipped from V and 7 bases from J, the junction kept 8 bases outside the gene matches. The CDR3 contains 15 residues. The CDR3 spells CASSRPGQGAFGYTF. The CDR3 coding sequence is TGCGCCAGCAGCAGACCGGGACAGGGGGCTTTTGGCTACACCTTC.

The genes are TRBV16 and TRBJ1-2; the D is unclear. Deletions cut 4 bases from V and 3 bases from J, with 15 bases between. Germline CDR1 reads KGHSY; CDR2 reads FQNENV. The CDR3 is made up of 15 amino acids. The CDR3 bases are TGTGCCAGCAGCCCCTTCGGGAGGAGGGACTATGGCTACACCTTC. Amino acid sequence: CASSPFGRRDYGYTF.

The chain uses TRBV15 and TRBJ2-7; 13 bases match TRBD2. Germline CDR1 reads LNHNV; CDR2 reads YYDKDF (reference sequence). The CDR3 extends over 17 amino acids. Trimming at V came to 0 bases and at J to 5 bases, leaving 7 bases not matched to a gene. The CDR3 spells CATSRDFGLAGAHEQYF. The DNA for the CDR3 is TGTGCCACCAGCAGAGATTTTGGACTAGCGGGAGCCCACGAGCAGTACTTC.

The chain uses TRBV9 and TRBJ2-6; D not resolved. Germline V gives CDR1 SGDLS, CDR2 YYNGEE. V was pared by 4 bases and J by 0 bases, with 11 bases between. This CDR3 contains 16 residues. CDR3 region: CASSPRANSGANVLTF. The CDR3 DNA sequence: TGTGCCAGCAGCCCCCGTGCGAACTCTGGGGCCAACGTCCTGACTTTC. The full variable domain, in which reference TRBV9 and TRBJ2-6 provide the parts outside the CDR3, is DSGVTQTPKHLITATGQRVTLRCSPRSGDLSVYWYQQSLDQGLQFLIQYYNGEERAKGNILERFSAQQFPDLHSELNLSSLELGDSALYFCASSPRANSGANVLTFGAGSRLTVL.

A single count supports this clone. The J gene is TRBJ1-2, the V gene TRBV2, with TRBD1 identical over 10 bases. The CDR3 is 14 amino acids. J gave up 8 bases and V 9 bases, and 12 bases lay outside the gene matches. Per germline, CDR1 SNHLY and CDR2 FYNNEI. The CDR3 spells CASRRDRGVEGYTF. The CDR3, as DNA: TGTGCCAGTAGGCGGGACAGGGGCGTTGAGGGCTACACCTTC.

V and J are TRBV5-4 and TRBJ2-2; D is undetermined. Trimming took 1 base from V and 0 from J, leaving 10 bases between them. CDR1 and CDR2 from the germline V gene are SGHNT and YYREEE (reference sequence). This CDR3 comprises 16 residues. In DNA form, the CDR3 reads TGTGCCAGCAGCTTGCAACTCTCCGCGAACACCGGGGAGCTGTTTTTT. Translating gives CASSLQLSANTGELFF.

This clone was recorded a few times. The sample holds other DNA sequences that translate to the same CDR3. The V gene is TRBV7-9, the J gene TRBJ1-1, with TRBD1 as a possible D gene (5 bases). The CDR3 consists of 13 residues. The germline V and J ends were trimmed by 3 bases and 1 base, with 6 bases remaining between them. CDR1 and CDR2 from the germline V gene are SEHNR and FQNEAQ (reference sequence). CDR3 sequence (DNA): TGTGCCAGCAGCTTCGGGGGGAACACTGAAGCTTTCTTT. It encodes CASSFGGNTEAFF.

J is TRBJ2-5 and V is TRBV6-5; D possibly corresponds to TRBD2 (5 bases). The end of the DNA is better explained by TRBJ2-7, so the J call may be wrong. The CDR3 contains 14 residues. CDR1 is MNHEY, CDR2 SVGAGI, per germline. CDR3 nucleotide sequence: TGTGCCAGTTCAAGGACTCGTCCGTTTTACGAGCAGTACTTC. This codes for CASSRTRPFYEQYF.

The J gene is TRBJ2-7, the V gene TRBV6-1; 7 bases are shared with TRBD1. CDR1 is MNHNS, CDR2 SASEGT, per germline. The CDR3 runs 13 residues. Unmatched junction bases numbered 4, after V lost 5 bases and J lost 3 bases. In DNA form, the CDR3 reads TGTGCCAGCAGTAGGGGGCCCCTCTACGAGCAGTACTTC. This codes for CASSRGPLYEQYF.

V usage is TRBV30 and J usage is TRBJ2-4, with a weak D call TRBD2 (6 bases). CDR1 GTSNPN and CDR2 SVGIG come from the germline V gene (reference sequence). Deletions cut 5 bases from V and 7 bases from J, with 12 bases between. The CDR3 is 12 residues long. The DNA of the CDR3 is TGTGCCTGGGAGCTTGGGGGGAACATTCAGTACTTC. This codes for CAWELGGNIQYF.

For this clone: The identical CDR3 is also encoded by other nucleotide sequences in the sample. V usage is TRBV5-1 and J usage is TRBJ1-1; D is perhaps TRBD1 (6 bases). The germline V gene has CDR1 SGHRS and CDR2 YFSETQ. The CDR3 has 13 amino acids. Trimming removed 4 bases from V and 9 bases from J, with 16 bases in between. CDR3 residues: CASSPGGQGQAFF. As DNA, the CDR3 is TGCGCCAGCAGCCCCGGGGGGCAGGGGCAAGCTTTCTTT.

V and J are TRBV7-6 and TRBJ2-7, with D possibly being TRBD1 (6 bases). This CDR3 has 16 amino acids. Per germline, CDR1 SGHVS and CDR2 FNYEAQ. Trimming took 0 bases from V and 1 from J, leaving 13 bases between them. The CDR3 region is CASSLAMGQGSYEQYF. The CDR3 nucleotides read TGTGCCAGCAGCTTAGCGATGGGACAAGGGTCCTACGAGCAGTACTTC.

V and J are TRBV2 and TRBJ1-5; possibly TRBD1 for D (5 bases). Trimming took off 5 bases at V and 7 bases at J, with 18 bases between the two ends. Germline V CDR1 and CDR2: SNHLY, FYNNEI. The length of the CDR3 is 15 residues. Here the CDR3 reads CASSSGAGRFQPQHF. CDR3 sequence (DNA): TGTGCCAGCAGTAGCGGGGCCGGGCGTTTCCAGCCCCAGCATTTT.

V and J are TRBV5-6 and TRBJ2-2; 7 nucleotides agree with TRBD1. Looked up from germline, CDR1 is SGHDT and CDR2 is YYEEEE. The CDR3 runs to 15 residues. The J segment lost 7 bases and the V segment lost 2 bases, leaving 8 bases of the junction unmatched. The CDR3 DNA sequence: TGTGCCAGCAGCTTCTTCGACAGGGCTGGCGGGGAGCTGTTTTTT. Translated: CASSFFDRAGGELFF.

In its sample, this clone was seen once. V is TRBV9 and J is TRBJ2-7, with 8 nucleotides matching TRBD2. This CDR3 comprises 15 residues. The junction had 5 bases not matched to a gene; V was cut back by 0 bases and J by 3 bases. Germline V gene lookup returns CDR1 SGDLS and CDR2 YYNGEE. The CDR3 reads CASSVASREVYEQYF. DNA of the CDR3: TGTGCCAGCAGCGTAGCGTCGCGGGAGGTCTACGAGCAGTACTTC.

This clone has just one count. J is TRBJ1-4 and V is TRBV2, with 8 bases that match TRBD1. There are 14 residues in the CDR3. With V trimmed by 5 bases and J by 4 bases, 3 bases remained unmatched. CDR1 SNHLY and CDR2 FYNNEI come from the germline V gene. Here the CDR3 reads CASSLQGGNEKLFF. The DNA of the CDR3 is TGTGCCAGCAGTCTACAGGGGGGTAATGAAAAACTGTTTTTT.

The CDR3 sequence is CSVRTGQETQYF. CDR3 in DNA: TGCAGCGTGCGGACAGGACAAGAGACCCAGTACTTC. The chain couples TRBV29-1 to TRBJ2-5; TRBD1 matches at 7 bases. Germline CDR1 and CDR2: SQVTM and ANQGSEA. The junction had 3 bases not matched to a gene; V was cut back by 6 bases and J by 2 bases. CDR3 length: 12 amino acids.

J is TRBJ2-1 and V is TRBV25-1; D might be TRBD2 (6 bases). Germline CDR1 reads MGHDK; CDR2 reads SYGVNS. This CDR3 spans 12 amino acids. V was shortened by 9 bases and J by 7 bases, with 13 bases between the two germline ends. CDR3 sequence: CARINRGNEQFF. The CDR3, as DNA: TGTGCCAGAATAAACCGGGGGAATGAGCAGTTCTTC.

This clone was seen a few times. V and J are TRBV5-1 and TRBJ2-6, with D perhaps TRBD1 (6 bases). This CDR3 spans 15 amino acids. Germline V gives CDR1 SGHRS, CDR2 YFSETQ. V was trimmed by 3 bases and J by 2 bases, leaving 9 bases between them. In DNA, the CDR3 is TGCGCCAGCAGCTCCCGGGACACTGGGGCCAACGTCCTGACTTTC. Protein product: CASSSRDTGANVLTF.

The rearrangement links TRBV5-1 to TRBJ1-4, with 9 bases lining up with TRBD1. The V gene's germline CDR1 is SGHRS and CDR2 YFSETQ. This CDR3 is built from 16 residues. Losses at the gene ends were 4 bases for V and 7 bases for J; bases not matched to a gene: 11. As DNA, the CDR3 is TGCGCCAGCAGCCCCGCCGGCGGGACAGGGAGTGAAAAACTGTTTTTT. It translates to CASSPAGGTGSEKLFF.

This rearrangement joins TRBV6-4 to TRBJ1-2; 8 bases line up with TRBD1. This CDR3 region has 15 residues. Germline V gene data show CDR1 as MRHNA and CDR2 as SNTAGT. With 4 bases clipped from V and 3 bases from J, the junction kept 7 bases outside the gene matches. The chain's CDR3 is CASSVMAGGDYGYTF. Written as DNA, the CDR3 is TGTGCCAGCAGTGTGATGGCAGGGGGCGACTATGGCTACACCTTC.

V and J are TRBV2 and TRBJ1-1; D not resolved. This CDR3 comprises 14 residues. Germline V gene data show CDR1 as SNHLY and CDR2 as FYNNEI. The V end lost 6 bases, the J end lost 3 bases, and 14 bases lay between the germline ends. As DNA, the CDR3 is TGTGCCAGCAGCCTCCTCGGGAGGGACACTGAAGCTTTCTTT. Translating it yields CASSLLGRDTEAFF.

V gene TRBV19 combines with J gene TRBJ2-7; TRBD1 might be the D (5 bases). The V end lost 5 bases, the J end lost 6 bases, and 20 bases lay between the germline ends. CDR3 length: 15 amino acids. Germline V CDR1 and CDR2: LNHDA, SQIVND (reference sequence). This CDR3 is CASSSWGKASGEQYF. The CDR3 DNA is TGTGCCAGTAGTTCGTGGGGCAAGGCTAGTGGCGAGCAGTACTTC.

This clone was counted a few times. V is TRBV28 and J is TRBJ1-1; D is ambiguous. The length of the CDR3 is 14 residues. Germline CDR1 reads MDHEN; CDR2 reads SYDVKM. Trimming removed 3 bases at V and 0 bases at J, with 8 bases between. CDR3 residues: CASSFWPLNTEAFF. CDR3 in DNA: TGTGCCAGCAGTTTTTGGCCGCTGAACACTGAAGCTTTCTTT.

The V and J genes are TRBV7-6 and TRBJ2-2; D remains ambiguous. The V gene's germline CDR1 is SGHVS and CDR2 FNYEAQ. This CDR3 contains 14 residues. Trimming removed 5 bases at V and 2 bases at J, with 9 bases between. The CDR3 protein is CASSPGPNTGELFF. CDR3 nucleotide sequence: TGTGCCAGCAGCCCAGGCCCTAACACCGGGGAGCTGTTTTTT.

The chain is built from TRBV6-1 and TRBJ2-3; TRBD1 matches 9 bases. The CDR3 spans 15 residues. Germline CDR1 reads MNHNS; CDR2 reads SASEGT. The V segment lost 4 bases and the J segment 1 base; nucleotides outside the gene matches: 3. CDR3 nucleotides: TGTGCCAGCAGTGGCCGGGACAGGGGCACAGATACGCAGTATTTT. Encoded protein: CASSGRDRGTDTQYF.

The count of this clone is one. The chain combines TRBV30 with TRBJ1-5; D call uncertain. V lost 0 bases to trimming and J lost 1 base, with 10 bases between them. Germline CDR1 is GTSNPN and CDR2 is SVGIG (reference sequence). This CDR3 comprises 15 residues. In DNA, the CDR3 is TGTGCCTGGAGTGTAAATTCCTTAAGCAATCAGCCCCAGCATTTT. Its protein product is CAWSVNSLSNQPQHF.